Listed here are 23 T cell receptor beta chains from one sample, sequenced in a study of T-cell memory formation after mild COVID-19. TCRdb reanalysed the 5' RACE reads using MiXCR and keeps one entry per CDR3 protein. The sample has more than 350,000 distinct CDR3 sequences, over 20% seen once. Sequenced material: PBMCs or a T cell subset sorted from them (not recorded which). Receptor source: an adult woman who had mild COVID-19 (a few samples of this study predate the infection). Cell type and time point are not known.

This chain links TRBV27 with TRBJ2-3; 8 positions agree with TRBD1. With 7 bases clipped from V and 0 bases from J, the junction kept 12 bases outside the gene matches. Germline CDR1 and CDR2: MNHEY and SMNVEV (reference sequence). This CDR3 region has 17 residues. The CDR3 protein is CASKRQGRTTSTDTQYF. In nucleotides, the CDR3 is TGTGCCAGCAAACGACAGGGGCGAACTACTAGCACAGATACGCAGTATTTT.

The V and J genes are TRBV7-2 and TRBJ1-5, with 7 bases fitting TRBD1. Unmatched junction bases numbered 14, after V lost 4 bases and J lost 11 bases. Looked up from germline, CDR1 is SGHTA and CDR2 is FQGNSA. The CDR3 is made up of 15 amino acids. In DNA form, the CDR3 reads TGTGCCAGCAGCTCTTCTTGGGGGCGACAGGGCACCCAGCATTTT. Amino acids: CASSSSWGRQGTQHF. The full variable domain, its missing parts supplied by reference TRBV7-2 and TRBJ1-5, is GAGVSQSPSNKVTEKGKDVELRCDPISGHTALYWYRQSLGQGLEFLIYFQGNSAPDKSGLPSDRFSAERTGGSVSTLTIQRTQQEDSAVYLCASSSSWGRQGTQHFGDGTRLSIL.

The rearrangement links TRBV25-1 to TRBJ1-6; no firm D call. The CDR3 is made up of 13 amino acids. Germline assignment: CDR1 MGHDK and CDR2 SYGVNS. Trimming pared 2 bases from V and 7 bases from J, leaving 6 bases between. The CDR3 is CASSETRNSPLHF. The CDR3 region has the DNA TGTGCCAGCAGTGAAACCAGGAATTCACCCCTCCACTTT. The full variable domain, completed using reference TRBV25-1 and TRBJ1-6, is EADIYQTPRYLVIGTGKKITLECSQTMGHDKMYWYQQDPGMELHLIHYSYGVNSTEKGDLSSESTVSRIRTEHFPLTLESARPSHTSQYLCASSETRNSPLHFGNGTRLTVT.

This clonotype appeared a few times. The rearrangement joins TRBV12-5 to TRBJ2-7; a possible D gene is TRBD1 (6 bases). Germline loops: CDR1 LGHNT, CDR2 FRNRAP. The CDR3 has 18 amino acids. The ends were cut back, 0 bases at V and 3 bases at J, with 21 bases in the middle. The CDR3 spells CASGLVLDRTAARYEQYF. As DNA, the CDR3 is TGTGCTAGTGGTTTGGTACTGGACCGGACAGCAGCCCGCTACGAGCAGTACTTC.

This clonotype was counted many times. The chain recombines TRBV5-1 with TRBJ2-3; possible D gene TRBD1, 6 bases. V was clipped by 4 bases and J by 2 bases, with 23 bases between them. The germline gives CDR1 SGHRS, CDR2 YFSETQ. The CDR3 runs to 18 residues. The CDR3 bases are TGCGCCAGCAGCAGAGCTCCTTCAGTGGGGGCTACCACAGATACGCAGTATTTT. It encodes CASSRAPSVGATTDTQYF.

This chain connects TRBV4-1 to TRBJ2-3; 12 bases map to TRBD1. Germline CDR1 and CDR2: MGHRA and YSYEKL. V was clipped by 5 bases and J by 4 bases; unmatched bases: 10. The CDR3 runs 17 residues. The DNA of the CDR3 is TGCGCCAGCAGCTCTCCTCTGGGACAGGGGGCAGCAGATACGCAGTATTTT. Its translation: CASSSPLGQGAADTQYF.

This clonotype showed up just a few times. In DNA form, the CDR3 reads TGCAGCGTCCGGGTAACACACGGCTACACCTTC. It specifies CSVRVTHGYTF. This sequence joins TRBV29-1 and TRBJ1-2; D is unresolved. The CDR3 length is 11 residues. Per the germline V gene, CDR1 is SQVTM and CDR2 is ANQGSEA. Deletions cut 6 bases from V and 8 bases from J, with 13 bases between.

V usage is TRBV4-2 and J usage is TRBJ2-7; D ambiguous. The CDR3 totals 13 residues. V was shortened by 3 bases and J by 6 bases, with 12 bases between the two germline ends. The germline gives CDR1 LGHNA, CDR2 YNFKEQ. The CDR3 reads CASSHFSQSEQYF. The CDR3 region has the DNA TGTGCCAGCAGCCATTTCAGCCAGTCCGAGCAGTACTTC.

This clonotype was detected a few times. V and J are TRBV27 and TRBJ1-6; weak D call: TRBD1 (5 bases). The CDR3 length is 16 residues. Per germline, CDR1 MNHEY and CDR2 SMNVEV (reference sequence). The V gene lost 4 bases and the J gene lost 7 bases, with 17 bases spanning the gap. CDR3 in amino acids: CASSSARTGANSPLHF. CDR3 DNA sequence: TGTGCCAGCAGTTCCGCCAGAACCGGGGCCAATTCACCCCTCCACTTT.

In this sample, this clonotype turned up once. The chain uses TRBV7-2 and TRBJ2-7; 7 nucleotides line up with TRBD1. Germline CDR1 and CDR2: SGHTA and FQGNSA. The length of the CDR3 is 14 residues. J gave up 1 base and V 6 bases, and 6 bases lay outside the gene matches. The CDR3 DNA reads TGTGCCAGCAGATCCGGGACAGTGTCCTACGAGCAGTACTTC. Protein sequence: CASRSGTVSYEQYF.

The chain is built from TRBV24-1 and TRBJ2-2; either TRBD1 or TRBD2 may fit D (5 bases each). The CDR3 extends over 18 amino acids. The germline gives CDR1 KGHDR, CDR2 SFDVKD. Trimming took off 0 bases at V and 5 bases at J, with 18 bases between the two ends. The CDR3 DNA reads TGTGCCACCAGTGATTTGGGGACCGCCGGAGCTGGGACCGGGGAGCTGTTTTTT. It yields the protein CATSDLGTAGAGTGELFF.

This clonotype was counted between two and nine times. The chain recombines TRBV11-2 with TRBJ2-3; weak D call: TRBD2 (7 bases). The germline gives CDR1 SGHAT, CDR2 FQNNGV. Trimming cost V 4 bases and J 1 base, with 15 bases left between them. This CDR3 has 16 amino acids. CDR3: CASSSIGGAGTDTQYF. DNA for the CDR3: TGTGCCAGCAGCTCGATAGGGGGGGCTGGCACAGATACGCAGTATTTT.

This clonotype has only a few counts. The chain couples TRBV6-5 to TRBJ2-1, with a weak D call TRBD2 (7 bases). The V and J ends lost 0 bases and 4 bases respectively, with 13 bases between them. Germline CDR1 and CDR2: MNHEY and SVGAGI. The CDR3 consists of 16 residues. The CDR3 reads CASSYSRRGGYNEQFF. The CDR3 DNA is TGTGCCAGCAGTTACTCGCGCAGGGGAGGGTACAATGAGCAGTTCTTC.

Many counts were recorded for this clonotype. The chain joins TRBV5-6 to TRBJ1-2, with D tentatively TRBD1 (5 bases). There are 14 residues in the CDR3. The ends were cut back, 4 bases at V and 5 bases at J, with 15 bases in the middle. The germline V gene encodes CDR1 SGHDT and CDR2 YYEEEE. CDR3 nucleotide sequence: TGTGCCAGCAGCCTGAGGCGGGGGGATTATGGCTACACCTTC. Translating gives CASSLRRGDYGYTF.

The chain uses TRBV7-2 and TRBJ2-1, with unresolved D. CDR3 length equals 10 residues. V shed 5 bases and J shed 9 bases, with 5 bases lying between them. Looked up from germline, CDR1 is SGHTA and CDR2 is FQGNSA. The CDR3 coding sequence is TGTGCCAGCAGCCGTGGTGAGCAGTTCTTC. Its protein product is CASSRGEQFF. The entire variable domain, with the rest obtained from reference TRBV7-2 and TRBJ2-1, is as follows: GAGVSQSPSNKVTEKGKDVELRCDPISGHTALYWYRQSLGQGLEFLIYFQGNSAPDKSGLPSDRFSAERTGGSVSTLTIQRTQQEDSAVYLCASSRGEQFFGPGTRLTVL.

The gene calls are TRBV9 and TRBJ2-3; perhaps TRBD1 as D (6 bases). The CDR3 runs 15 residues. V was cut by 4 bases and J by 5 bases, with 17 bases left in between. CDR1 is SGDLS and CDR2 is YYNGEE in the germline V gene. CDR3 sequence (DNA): TGTGCCAGCAGCCCGTTAGGGGGTCATCAAGATACGCAGTATTTT. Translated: CASSPLGGHQDTQYF.

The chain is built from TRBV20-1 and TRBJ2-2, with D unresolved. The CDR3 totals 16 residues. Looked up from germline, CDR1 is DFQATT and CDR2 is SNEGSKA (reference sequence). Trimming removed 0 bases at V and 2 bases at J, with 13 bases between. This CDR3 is CSARDPTADNTGELFF. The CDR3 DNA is TGCAGTGCTAGAGATCCGACTGCCGACAACACCGGGGAGCTGTTTTTT.

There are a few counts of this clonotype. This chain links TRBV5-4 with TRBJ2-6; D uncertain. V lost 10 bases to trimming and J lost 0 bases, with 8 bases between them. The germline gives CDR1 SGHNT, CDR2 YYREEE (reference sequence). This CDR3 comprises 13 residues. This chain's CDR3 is CAGRDSGANVLTF. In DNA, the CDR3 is TGTGCCGGAAGGGACTCTGGGGCCAACGTCCTGACTTTC.

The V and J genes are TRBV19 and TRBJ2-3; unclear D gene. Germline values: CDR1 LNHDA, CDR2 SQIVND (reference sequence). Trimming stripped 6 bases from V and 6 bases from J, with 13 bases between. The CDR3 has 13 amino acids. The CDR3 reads CASSQRESDTQYF. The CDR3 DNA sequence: TGTGCCAGTAGCCAACGCGAGTCCGATACGCAGTATTTT. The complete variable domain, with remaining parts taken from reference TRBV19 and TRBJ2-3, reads DGGITQSPKYLFRKEGQNVTLSCEQNLNHDAMYWYRQDPGQGLRLIYYSQIVNDFQKGDIAEGYSVSREKKESFPLTVTSAQKNPTAFYLCASSQRESDTQYFGPGTRLTVL.

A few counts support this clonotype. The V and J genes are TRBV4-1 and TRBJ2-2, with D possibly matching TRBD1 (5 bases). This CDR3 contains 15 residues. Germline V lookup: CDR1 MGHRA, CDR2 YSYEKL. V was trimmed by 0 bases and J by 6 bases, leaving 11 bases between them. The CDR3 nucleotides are TGCGCCAGCAGCCAAGATTCGGCAGGGTCCGGGGAGCTGTTTTTT. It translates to CASSQDSAGSGELFF.

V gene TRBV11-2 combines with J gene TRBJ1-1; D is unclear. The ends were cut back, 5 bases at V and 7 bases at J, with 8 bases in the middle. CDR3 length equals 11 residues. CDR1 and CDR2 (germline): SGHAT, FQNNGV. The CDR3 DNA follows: TGTGCCAGCAGCGTAGGGAATGAAGCTTTCTTT. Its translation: CASSVGNEAFF.

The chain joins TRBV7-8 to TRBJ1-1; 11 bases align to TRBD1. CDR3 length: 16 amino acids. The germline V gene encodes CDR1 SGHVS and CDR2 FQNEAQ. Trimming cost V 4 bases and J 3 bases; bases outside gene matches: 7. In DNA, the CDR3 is TGTGCCAGCAGCTCCGGGACAGGGGGAGGCTACACTGAAGCTTTCTTT. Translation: CASSSGTGGGYTEAFF.

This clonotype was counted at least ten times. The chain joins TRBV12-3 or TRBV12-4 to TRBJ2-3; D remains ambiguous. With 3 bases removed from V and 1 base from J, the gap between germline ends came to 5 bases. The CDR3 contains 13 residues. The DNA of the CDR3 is TGTGCCAGCAGTTTTGTTGGCACAGATACGCAGTATTTT. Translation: CASSFVGTDTQYF.